Described below is a single T cell receptor beta chain sequence and its context. The antigen is unknown. V was pared by 4 bases and J by 8 bases, with 10 bases between. The germline V gene encodes CDR1 SGHAT and CDR2 FQNNGV. CDR3 length equals 12 residues. One entry per CDR3 protein, called by TCRdb with MiXCR from the 5' RACE reads. This sample has about 430,000 distinct CDR3 sequences, with more than 15% found just once. The source of the sample is a study of T-cell memory formation after mild COVID-19. General study results and limits: Cross-reactive memory apparently joined, as some responding clones appeared in pre-infection memory. Contracting CD4+ clones sat mainly in CM and EM; CD8+ in EMRA.

The clonotype originates from a young man who had mild COVID-19 (a few samples of this study predate the infection). Cell type and time point are not known. Sequencing was carried out using PBMCs or a T cell subset sorted from them (not recorded which). The rearrangement links TRBV11-2 to TRBJ2-3; D is perhaps TRBD2 (5 bases). The CDR3 spells CASSSGWVTQYF. In DNA form, the CDR3 reads TGTGCCAGCAGCTCGGGGTGGGTTACGCAGTATTTT.